This T cell receptor (beta chain) derives from a study of T cells after yellow fever vaccination. For TCR, cDNA came from 5'RACE template switching, which added a universal primer site and UMIs. TCRdb ran MiXCR on the 5' RACE reads and lists one entry per CDR3 protein. In the table there are 450,000 to 550,000 distinct CDR3 sequences, 15% to 20% of which are singletons. Trimming removed 2 bases from V and 2 bases from J, with 10 bases in between. CDR3 length: 14 residues. The germline V gene has CDR1 LGHNA and CDR2 YSLEER. The gene calls are TRBV4-3 and TRBJ2-7, with D perhaps matching TRBD2 (5 bases). This receptor was taken from a man aged 25 to 40 who received the YFV17D yellow fever vaccine. The input for sequencing was PBMCs, taken 15 days after the yellow fever booster vaccination. The CDR3, as DNA: TGCGCCAGCAGCCAATCCCTGGAGGCCTACGAGCAGTACTTC. This sequence encodes CASSQSLEAYEQYF.